This T cell receptor beta chain was found in a study of T cell changes during pregnancy in multiple sclerosis. TCRdb keeps only in-frame clones here, not all; method: immunoSEQ multiplex PCR. The data show about 64,000 clones, approximately 96% seen once. Trimming removed 3 bases from V and 1 base from J, with 10 bases in between. This CDR3 has 14 residues. CDR1 is SGHAT and CDR2 is FQDESV in the germline V gene (reference sequence). The gene calls are TRBV11-1 and TRBJ2-7, with a possible D match to TRBD2 (7 bases). This specimen was CD8+ T cells from peripheral blood mononuclear cells, taken after pregnancy. The receptor comes from a female donor with multiple sclerosis, enrolled in a pregnancy study. CDR3 loop: CASSFGGPSYEQYF. The CDR3 DNA is TGTGCCAGCAGCTTCGGGGGGCCTTCCTACGAGCAGTACTTC.